This T cell receptor (beta chain) was found in a study of human T cells and chemical hapten exposure. In the study overall: The patch tests put 0.01% DPC on the skin of the upper back and were read 6 days later.

The germline CDR1 and CDR2 sequences are LNHNV and YYDKDF (reference sequence). The CDR3 totals 14 residues. The V gene end was trimmed by 3 bases and the J gene end by 0 bases; junction bases not matched to a gene: 2. Time point here: pre-sensitization, week 0. The treatment here: therapeutic diphenylcyclopropenone sensitization with weekly scalp DPC. In every case, blood was obtained before the patch test was applied. TCRdb fed the RACE reads into MiXCR, producing one record per CDR3 protein. The data contain 350,000 to 400,000 distinct CDR3 sequences, around 5.5% of them singletons. This clonotype was seen more than once but under ten times.

Sequenced material: whole blood, taken in connection with sensitization to the hapten diphenylcyclopropenone (DPC). The chain couples TRBV15 to TRBJ2-7; 7 bases are shared with TRBD1. The TCR comes from a woman aged 45-65 years with alopecia areata. Some clones in this sample may be carry-over from other donors' samples. CDR3 sequence reads: CATSRDRSSYEQYF. The CDR3 DNA reads as TGTGCCACCAGCAGGGACAGGAGCTCCTACGAGCAGTACTTC. The whole variable domain, remainder taken from reference TRBV15 and TRBJ2-7, is DAMVIQNPRYQVTQFGKPVTLSCSQTLNHNVMYWYQQKSSQAPKLLFHYYDKDFNNEADTPDNFQSRRPNTSFCFLDIRSPGLGDTAMYLCATSRDRSSYEQYFGPGTRLTVT.